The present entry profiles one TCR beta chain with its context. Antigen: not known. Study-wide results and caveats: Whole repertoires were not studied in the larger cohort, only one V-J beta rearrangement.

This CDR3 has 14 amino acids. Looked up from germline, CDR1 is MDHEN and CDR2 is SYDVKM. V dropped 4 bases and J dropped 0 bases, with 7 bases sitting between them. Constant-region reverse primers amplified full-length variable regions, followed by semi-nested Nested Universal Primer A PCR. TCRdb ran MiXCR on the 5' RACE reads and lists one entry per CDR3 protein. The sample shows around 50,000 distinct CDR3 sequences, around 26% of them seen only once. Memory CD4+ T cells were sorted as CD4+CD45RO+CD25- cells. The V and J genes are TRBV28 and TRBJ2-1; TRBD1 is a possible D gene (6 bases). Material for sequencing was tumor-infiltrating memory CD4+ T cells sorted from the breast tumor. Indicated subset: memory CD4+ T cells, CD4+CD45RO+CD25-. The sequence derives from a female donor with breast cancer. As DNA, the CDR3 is TGTGCCAGCAGTTCAGGGGACTCCTACAATGAGCAGTTCTTC. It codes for CASSSGDSYNEQFF.